This passage covers 24 T cell receptor beta chains from one sample sequenced in a study of blood T cell repertoires in COVID-19. The repertoire was sequenced with immunoSEQ multiplex PCR; TCRdb's copy has only in-frame clones and lacks some. The table shows roughly 140,000 clones, with roughly 88% occurring only once. Sequencing was performed on peripheral blood. The receptor set was obtained from a man between 65 and 85 years old with acute or convalescent COVID-19.

The chain joins TRBV7-2 to TRBJ2-6; a weak D match, TRBD2 (6 bases). This CDR3 spans 17 amino acids. Germline CDR1 is SGHTA and CDR2 is FQGNSA. V lost 1 base, J lost 2 bases, and 12 bases lay in between. CDR3 bases: TGTGCCAGCAGCTTAGTACCGGGAGTTGCTGGGGCCAACGTCCTGACTTTC. Amino acids: CASSLVPGVAGANVLTF.

This clone occurred once. The gene calls are TRBV7-9 and TRBJ1-6; TRBD1 might be the D (6 bases). The germline V and J ends were trimmed by 3 bases and 6 bases, with 12 bases remaining between them. CDR3 length: 15 residues. CDR1 is SEHNR and CDR2 is FQNEAQ in the germline V gene (reference sequence). The CDR3 DNA reads TGTGCCAGCAGCTTTAGTGCAGGGGCTAATTCACCCCTCCACTTT. This sequence encodes CASSFSAGANSPLHF.

The chain is built from TRBV7-7 and TRBJ2-3, with 7 bases aligning to TRBD2. CDR1 and CDR2 (germline): SSHAT, FNYEAQ (reference sequence). This CDR3 has 15 amino acids. V dropped 3 bases and J dropped 4; count of bases not matched to a gene: 7. The CDR3 DNA reads TGTGCCAGCAGCTTCGGCGGGGGAAGTGCAGATACGCAGTATTTT. Its translation: CASSFGGGSADTQYF.

The chain joins TRBV6-1 to TRBJ2-3; TRBD1 is a possible D gene (5 bases). The CDR3 runs 14 residues. Per germline, CDR1 MNHNS and CDR2 SASEGT. Deletions cut 2 bases from V and 4 bases from J, with 10 bases between. CDR3 residues: CASSEQGPPDTQYF. DNA of the CDR3: TGTGCCAGCAGTGAACAGGGTCCCCCAGATACGCAGTATTTT.

Concerning this clone itself: Other DNA sequences in this specimen translate into the identical CDR3. The chain carries TRBV5-1 and TRBJ2-3; 7 bases agree with TRBD2. CDR3 length: 13 amino acids. Germline V lookup: CDR1 SGHRS, CDR2 YFSETQ. Trimming cost V 6 bases and J 0 bases; bases outside gene matches: 1. The CDR3 region has the DNA TGCGCCAGCAAGCGGGGTAGCACAGATACGCAGTATTTT. It yields the protein CASKRGSTDTQYF.

This chain connects TRBV19 to TRBJ1-4, with 8 positions matching TRBD1. Germline loops: CDR1 LNHDA, CDR2 SQIVND (reference sequence). J gave up 8 bases and V 7 bases, and 6 bases lay outside the gene matches. The CDR3 spans 13 residues. The CDR3 loop is CASNDRGLEKLFF. CDR3 DNA sequence: TGTGCCAGTAACGACAGGGGCTTAGAAAAACTGTTTTTT.

V is TRBV11-2 and J is TRBJ2-2, with D unclear. Germline lookup yields CDR1 SGHAT and CDR2 FQNNGV. The V and J ends lost 1 base and 4 bases respectively, with 13 bases between them. The CDR3 runs to 16 residues. The CDR3 loop reads CASSLVWRGSTGELFF. CDR3 DNA sequence: TGTGCCAGCAGCTTAGTTTGGCGAGGTTCCACCGGGGAGCTGTTTTTT.

This chain uses TRBV11-3 with TRBJ2-7; maybe TRBD2 (5 bases). This CDR3 comprises 14 residues. The V and J ends lost 1 base and 4 bases respectively, with 11 bases between them. The germline CDR1 and CDR2 sequences are SGHNT and YENEEA. The CDR3 sequence: CASSLAPGGYEQYF. Here the CDR3 DNA reads TGTGCCAGCAGCTTAGCTCCAGGCGGGTACGAGCAGTACTTC.

The CDR3 here is CASSLLLGSNSPLHF. CDR3 DNA sequence: TGTGCCAGCAGCTTACTGTTGGGCAGTAATTCACCCCTCCACTTT. The rearrangement uses TRBV11-2 and TRBJ1-6; D gene uncertain. CDR1 SGHAT and CDR2 FQNNGV come from the germline V gene. Trimming stripped 2 bases from V and 6 bases from J, with 11 bases between. CDR3 size: 15 residues.

The chain uses TRBV5-1 and TRBJ2-2; D might be TRBD2 (5 bases). CDR1 and CDR2 (germline): SGHRS, YFSETQ. V was cut by 0 bases and J by 7 bases, with 13 bases left in between. This CDR3 contains 15 residues. This CDR3 reads CASSLVGDGNGELFF. The CDR3 DNA is TGCGCCAGCAGCTTGGTCGGGGATGGGAACGGGGAGCTGTTTTTT. Based on the CDR3 plus reference TRBV5-1 and TRBJ2-2, the full variable domain is KAGVTQTPRYLIKTRGQQVTLSCSPISGHRSVSWYQQTPGQGLQFLFEYFSETQRNKGNFPGRFSGRQFSNSRSEMNVSTLELGDSALYLCASSLVGDGNGELFFGEGSRLTVL.

The genes are TRBV27 and TRBJ2-7, with TRBD1 matching 8 bases. After removal of 3 bases from V and 1 base from J, the junction contained 2 bases not matched to a gene. Germline V CDR1 and CDR2: MNHEY, SMNVEV (reference sequence). This CDR3 spans 14 amino acids. CDR3 nucleotide sequence: TGTGCCAGCAGTTTCGGACAGGGTTCCTACGAGCAGTACTTC. This codes for CASSFGQGSYEQYF.

This chain links TRBV5-1 with TRBJ1-3, with 7 bases fitting TRBD1. This CDR3 contains 16 residues. J was trimmed by 0 bases and V by 3 bases; bases with no gene match: 6. Germline loops: CDR1 SGHRS, CDR2 YFSETQ. The CDR3 bases are TGCGCCAGCAGCTCCCGACAGGGTAACTCTGGAAACACCATATATTTT. This gives the protein CASSSRQGNSGNTIYF. Using reference TRBV5-1 and TRBJ1-3 for the parts outside the CDR3, the full variable domain is KAGVTQTPRYLIKTRGQQVTLSCSPISGHRSVSWYQQTPGQGLQFLFEYFSETQRNKGNFPGRFSGRQFSNSRSEMNVSTLELGDSALYLCASSSRQGNSGNTIYFGEGSWLTVV.

The chain joins TRBV18 to TRBJ1-1; D gene uncertain. The CDR3 contains 15 residues. Germline loops: CDR1 KGHSH, CDR2 LQKENI. Between the trimmed V and J ends, which lost 1 base and 3 bases, there was a span of 12 bases. The CDR3 DNA follows: TGTGCCAGCTCACCACGAACGGGAAGTGACACTGAAGCTTTCTTT. Protein sequence: CASSPRTGSDTEAFF.

The chain recombines TRBV30 with TRBJ1-1, with D possibly matching TRBD1 (6 bases). The CDR3 loop spans 14 amino acids. Germline V gene data show CDR1 as GTSNPN and CDR2 as SVGIG (reference sequence). The V and J ends lost 1 base and 2 bases respectively, with 11 bases between them. The CDR3 DNA is TGTGCCTGGAGTGACCCACAGGGAAACACTGAAGCTTTCTTT. Translated, it gives CAWSDPQGNTEAFF.

The rearrangement links TRBV18 to TRBJ2-3; perhaps TRBD1 as D (5 bases). Trimming left V 4 bases short and J 7 bases short, with 24 bases between. The germline gives CDR1 KGHSH, CDR2 LQKENI. CDR3 size: 17 residues. In DNA form, the CDR3 reads TGTGCCAGCTCACGGGTGACTCAGGGAATTTCGTGGAATACGCAGTATTTT. Translating gives CASSRVTQGISWNTQYF.

The chain is built from TRBV4-1 and TRBJ1-3, with D perhaps matching TRBD1 (6 bases). The CDR3 has 16 amino acids. Trimming took off 0 bases at V and 0 bases at J, with 9 bases between the two ends. In germline, CDR1 is MGHRA, CDR2 YSYEKL. CDR3 DNA: TGCGCCAGCAGCCAAGAAGGGGGAAACTCTGGAAACACCATATATTTT. Translated: CASSQEGGNSGNTIYF.

The V gene is TRBV3-1 (or the pseudogene TRBV3-2), the J gene TRBJ2-7; perhaps TRBD1 as D (6 bases). Germline assignment: CDR1 LGHDT and CDR2 YNNKEL (reference sequence). This CDR3 is built from 16 residues. V shed 4 bases and J shed 1 base, with 17 bases lying between them. The CDR3: CASSLGPPGQSYEQYF. CDR3 in DNA: TGTGCCAGCAGCCTCGGCCCGCCCGGACAGTCCTACGAGCAGTACTTC.

The chain links TRBV6-5 to TRBJ1-5, with 7 bases that match TRBD1. The CDR3 extends over 15 amino acids. Germline V lookup: CDR1 MNHEY, CDR2 SVGAGI. J was trimmed by 0 bases and V by 7 bases; bases with no gene match: 6. The CDR3 nucleotides are TGTGCCAGCACACCGGGACAGTATAGCAATCAGCCCCAGCATTTT. It encodes CASTPGQYSNQPQHF.

The chain uses TRBV28 and TRBJ1-1, with 7 positions matching TRBD1. V trimming: 1 base; J trimming: 7 bases; junction bases outside the gene matches: 9. Germline lookup yields CDR1 MDHEN and CDR2 SYDVKM. This CDR3 has 15 amino acids. The CDR3 coding sequence is TGTGCCAGCAGTTTATTCCGGGACAGTTTCAGTGAAGCTTTCTTT. It yields the protein CASSLFRDSFSEAFF.

The CDR3 loop reads CASSLDYRSYNEQFF. CDR3 DNA sequence: TGTGCCAGCAGTCTGGACTACCGGTCCTACAATGAGCAGTTCTTC. The chain links TRBV2 to TRBJ2-1; possible D gene TRBD2, 6 bases. The V gene lost 5 bases and the J gene lost 1 base, with 12 bases spanning the gap. This CDR3 spans 15 amino acids. Germline CDR1 is SNHLY and CDR2 is FYNNEI.

The chain couples TRBV7-7 to TRBJ2-1, with no clear D. This CDR3 has 13 amino acids. Trimming pared 1 base from V and 5 bases from J, leaving 6 bases between. Germline CDR1 is SSHAT and CDR2 is FNYEAQ (reference sequence). CDR3 sequence (DNA): TGTGCCAGCAGCTTAGGGCCAAACAATGAGCAGTTCTTC. Translation: CASSLGPNNEQFF.

The chain links TRBV3-1 (or the pseudogene TRBV3-2) to TRBJ2-1; 8 bases line up with TRBD2. J gave up 2 bases and V 5 bases, and 2 bases lay outside the gene matches. The CDR3 covers 14 residues. Germline V gene data show CDR1 as LGHDT and CDR2 as YNNKEL (reference sequence). The CDR3 coding sequence is TGTGCCAGCAGCATTAGCGGGACCTACAATGAGCAGTTCTTC. Its translation: CASSISGTYNEQFF.

The CDR3 region has the DNA TGTGCCAGTAGTATTGGCGGGGGCTGGGATAATTCACCCCTCCACTTT. The encoded protein is CASSIGGGWDNSPLHF. The chain has TRBV19 and TRBJ1-6; a possible D gene is TRBD1 (6 bases). Trimming removed 3 bases at V and 5 bases at J, with 14 bases between. This CDR3 is built from 16 residues. Germline loops: CDR1 LNHDA, CDR2 SQIVND (reference sequence).

The chain uses TRBV6-6 and TRBJ2-7; D call uncertain. Trimming left V 4 bases short and J 2 bases short, with 12 bases between. CDR1 is MNHNY, CDR2 SVGAGI, per germline (reference sequence). This CDR3 region has 14 residues. DNA of the CDR3: TGTGCCAGCAGTTCTGGCCTCCCGACCTACGAGCAGTACTTC. It yields the protein CASSSGLPTYEQYF.